Listed here are 27 T cell receptor beta chains from one sample, sequenced in a study of cytomegalovirus exposure and HLA in healthy donors. The PCR had 60 Vbeta and 13 Jbeta primers. Assay used: immunoSEQ multiplex PCR; TCRdb lists only in-frame clones, some missing. This sample carries some 190,000 clones, approximately 80% of them seen once, and the ten largest clones take 1.2% to 1.5%. Sequenced input: PBMCs. The source of these receptors is a girl under 18 in good health and CMV-seropositive.

This chain connects TRBV10-3 to TRBJ1-2; TRBD1 is a possible D gene (5 bases). The CDR3 has 12 amino acids. Trimming took 2 bases from V and 8 from J, leaving 9 bases between them. Germline CDR1 is ENHRY and CDR2 is SYGVKD. CDR3 sequence (DNA): TGTGCCATCAGTGAGGACAGCAGGGGCTACACCTTC. Translation: CAISEDSRGYTF.

This chain connects TRBV7-8 to TRBJ1-1, with TRBD1 identical over 9 bases. Germline V lookup: CDR1 SGHVS, CDR2 FQNEAQ. The CDR3 has 15 amino acids. Unmatched junction bases numbered 3, after V lost 0 bases and J lost 4 bases. The CDR3 bases are TGTGCCAGCAGCTTAGCACAGGGGGCACTCACTGAAGCTTTCTTT. Translating gives CASSLAQGALTEAFF.

DNA of the CDR3: TGTGCCAGCAGCTTGGAAACTAGCGGGAGGCCGGGGTACGAGCAGTACTTC. This codes for CASSLETSGRPGYEQYF. This chain connects TRBV5-4 to TRBJ2-7; the match to TRBD2 covers 12 bases. Trimming cost V 0 bases and J 4 bases; bases outside gene matches: 8. This CDR3 has 17 amino acids. The germline CDR1 and CDR2 sequences are SGHNT and YYREEE (reference sequence).

The chain is built from TRBV5-1 and TRBJ2-7, with D possibly TRBD1 on 6 matching bases. This CDR3 is built from 15 residues. V was shortened by 4 bases and J by 7 bases, with 21 bases between the two germline ends. Germline V lookup: CDR1 SGHRS, CDR2 YFSETQ. The CDR3 DNA is TGCGCCAGCAGCCCCGTAAATCAGGGGCGTAGGGAGCAGTACTTC. It yields the protein CASSPVNQGRREQYF.

V and J are TRBV5-4 and TRBJ2-1; D may be TRBD2 (5 bases). V lost 4 bases and J lost 3, with 11 bases in between. Germline CDR1 reads SGHNT; CDR2 reads YYREEE (reference sequence). The CDR3 is 14 residues long. This chain's CDR3 is CASSPGLLYNEQFF. The CDR3, as DNA: TGTGCCAGCAGCCCTGGACTCCTCTACAATGAGCAGTTCTTC.

V usage is TRBV29-1 and J usage is TRBJ2-3, with TRBD2 matching over 7 bases. Germline V gives CDR1 SQVTM, CDR2 ANQGSEA. The CDR3 has 15 amino acids. After removal of 6 bases from V and 2 bases from J, the junction contained 11 bases not matched to a gene. The CDR3 DNA reads TGCAGCGTCTGGGGAAGCGGGGATGACACAGATACGCAGTATTTT. Its translation is CSVWGSGDDTDTQYF.

The rearrangement joins TRBV5-4 to TRBJ2-7, with 13 bases identical to TRBD2. Per germline, CDR1 SGHNT and CDR2 YYREEE (reference sequence). The CDR3 is made up of 15 amino acids. Losses at the gene ends were 4 bases for V and 4 bases for J; bases not matched to a gene: 5. The CDR3 spells CASSPTSGRKYEQYF. CDR3 DNA sequence: TGTGCCAGCAGCCCGACTAGCGGGAGGAAATACGAGCAGTACTTC.

The rearrangement joins TRBV15 to TRBJ1-1; 11 nucleotides line up with TRBD1. The germline V gene has CDR1 LNHNV and CDR2 YYDKDF (reference sequence). The trim removed 1 base at V and 0 bases at J, leaving 7 bases unmatched. This CDR3 has 18 amino acids. The CDR3 here is CATSRVRDRGKLNTEAFF. CDR3 DNA sequence: TGTGCCACCAGCAGAGTGAGGGACAGGGGGAAGTTGAACACTGAAGCTTTCTTT.

This clone was seen just once. This sequence joins TRBV13 and TRBJ1-2; 8 bases line up with TRBD1. Per the germline V gene, CDR1 is PRHDT and CDR2 is FYEKMQ (reference sequence). This CDR3 has 15 residues. The junction had 7 bases not matched to a gene; V was cut back by 1 base and J by 6 bases. The CDR3 DNA reads TGTGCCAGCAGCTTAGCCCTAGGACAGGGAGATGGCTACACCTTC. This translates into CASSLALGQGDGYTF.

The V call is TRBV4-1, the J call TRBJ1-5; 8 bases line up with TRBD1. CDR3 length equals 15 residues. After removal of 3 bases from V and 5 bases from J, the junction contained 6 bases not matched to a gene. Germline loops: CDR1 MGHRA, CDR2 YSYEKL. CDR3 sequence reads: CASSQVETGDQPQHF. The CDR3 DNA reads TGCGCCAGCAGCCAGGTAGAGACAGGGGATCAGCCCCAGCATTTT.

V and J are TRBV2 and TRBJ2-7; TRBD1 might be the D (6 bases). The germline gives CDR1 SNHLY, CDR2 FYNNEI. V was trimmed by 4 bases and J by 2 bases, leaving 15 bases between them. The CDR3 covers 15 residues. The CDR3 reads CASSVRGGVTYEQYF. The CDR3 coding sequence is TGTGCCAGCAGTGTGAGAGGGGGTGTCACCTACGAGCAGTACTTC.

In regard to this clone: The junction departs from germline at one end; a sequencing error may be responsible. CDR3 sequence reads: CASGQVSLAGGREQYF. Here the CDR3 DNA reads TGCGCCAGCGGCCAAGTTTCCCTTGCGGGAGGGCGGGAGCAGTACTTC. This rearrangement joins TRBV4-1 to TRBJ2-7, with 9 bases aligning to TRBD2. This CDR3 has 16 amino acids. Germline CDR1 MGHRA, CDR2 YSYEKL.

This clone was recorded a few times. The CDR3 DNA sequence: TGTGCCAGCCGAACGGAGGGGATCACCGGGGAGCTGTTTTTT. Its protein product is CASRTEGITGELFF. The gene calls are TRBV6-4 and TRBJ2-2; possibly TRBD2 for D (6 bases). Germline CDR1 is MRHNA and CDR2 is SNTAGT. The CDR3 covers 14 residues. Trimming pared 8 bases from V and 4 bases from J, leaving 14 bases between.

The CDR3 DNA reads as TGTGCCTGGAACTCGGGACTAGCGTCAGATACGCAGTATTTT. It translates to CAWNSGLASDTQYF. The chain joins TRBV30 to TRBJ2-3; 10 nucleotides match TRBD2. CDR1 and CDR2 (germline): GTSNPN, SVGIG (reference sequence). This CDR3 has 14 residues. With 4 bases clipped from V and 4 bases from J, the junction kept 5 bases outside the gene matches.

This clone has just one count. The chain combines TRBV7-3 with TRBJ2-2; D gene uncertain. CDR1 SGHTA and CDR2 FQGTGA come from the germline V gene. The CDR3 totals 13 residues. The V end was cut by 5 bases, the J end by 6 bases, with 10 bases between. The CDR3 coding sequence is TGTGCCAGCAGCCCGAGTCGCGCCGGGGAGCTGTTTTTT. This gives the protein CASSPSRAGELFF. Supplemented by reference TRBV7-3 and TRBJ2-2, the full variable domain reads GAGVSQTPSNKVTEKGKYVELRCDPISGHTALYWYRQSLGQGPEFLIYFQGTGAADDSGLPNDRFFAVRPEGSVSTLKIQRTERGDSAVYLCASSPSRAGELFFGEGSRLTVL.

This chain links TRBV7-2 with TRBJ1-2; 10 nucleotides match TRBD1. Germline CDR1 and CDR2: SGHTA and FQGNSA. This CDR3 is 13 amino acids long. The junction had 5 bases not matched to a gene; V was cut back by 5 bases and J by 8 bases. This chain's CDR3 is CASSLGQGRGYTF. In DNA, the CDR3 is TGTGCCAGCAGCCTGGGACAGGGGAGGGGCTACACCTTC.

The V call is TRBV2, the J call TRBJ2-1, with D maybe TRBD2 (6 bases). CDR3 size: 15 residues. Germline CDR1 SNHLY, CDR2 FYNNEI. V was shortened by 3 bases and J by 1 base, with 10 bases between the two germline ends. CDR3: CASSERRGSYNEQFF. Written as DNA, the CDR3 is TGTGCCAGCAGTGAGCGGAGGGGTTCCTACAATGAGCAGTTCTTC. Filled out from reference TRBV2 and TRBJ2-1, the complete variable domain reads EPEVTQTPSHQVTQMGQEVILRCVPISNHLYFYWYRQILGQKVEFLVSFYNNEISEKSEIFDDQFSVERPDGSNFTLKIRSTKLEDSAMYFCASSERRGSYNEQFFGPGTRLTVL.

CDR3 region: CSVEQRERYNEQFF. In DNA form, the CDR3 reads TGCAGCGTTGAGCAGCGGGAGCGCTACAATGAGCAGTTCTTC. The chain recombines TRBV29-1 with TRBJ2-1; 8 bases line up with TRBD2. Unmatched junction bases numbered 4, after V lost 3 bases and J lost 3 bases. The germline gives CDR1 SQVTM, CDR2 ANQGSEA. This CDR3 spans 14 amino acids.

The sample holds one count of this clone. The chain joins TRBV13 to TRBJ2-7; D not certain. Germline V gives CDR1 PRHDT, CDR2 FYEKMQ (reference sequence). This CDR3 is built from 12 residues. V shed 5 bases and J shed 3 bases, with 8 bases lying between them. The CDR3 DNA follows: TGTGCCAGCAGCACGAGCGACTACGAGCAGTACTTC. It yields the protein CASSTSDYEQYF.

V gene TRBV5-1 combines with J gene TRBJ1-2; D might be TRBD1 (6 bases). The CDR3 is made up of 13 amino acids. CDR1 is SGHRS, CDR2 YFSETQ, per germline. Trimming removed 0 bases at V and 7 bases at J, with 10 bases between. CDR3: CASSLEQGRGYTF. CDR3 sequence (DNA): TGCGCCAGCAGCTTGGAACAGGGACGTGGCTACACCTTC.

With regard to this clone: At one end, the junction sequence differs from germline, possibly due to a read error. V usage is TRBV27 and J usage is TRBJ1-1; D may be TRBD1 (5 bases). The CDR3 is made up of 11 amino acids. Germline V lookup: CDR1 MNHEY, CDR2 SMNVEV (reference sequence). The CDR3 region has the DNA TGTGCCGCCCCAAGGGGCGCTACAGTCCGTTTT. Its protein is CAAPRGATVRF.

The V and J genes are TRBV11-2 and TRBJ2-7; weak D call: TRBD2 (6 bases). Germline CDR1 SGHAT, CDR2 FQNNGV. This CDR3 is 15 amino acids long. Trimming cost V 4 bases and J 3 bases, with 16 bases left between them. CDR3 nucleotides: TGTGCCAGCAGCTATGTCCCTCAGGGACTCTACGAGCAGTACTTC. As protein: CASSYVPQGLYEQYF.

In its sample, this clone was seen once. This chain connects TRBV30 to TRBJ2-5; 9 bases align to TRBD1. The end of the DNA is better explained by TRBJ2-7, so the J call may be wrong. Germline loops: CDR1 GTSNPN, CDR2 SVGIG (reference sequence). This CDR3 has 13 residues. This chain's CDR3 is CAWSFGTGLEQYF. In nucleotides, the CDR3 is TGTGCCTGGAGTTTTGGGACAGGGCTCGAGCAGTACTTC.

This clone was seen only a few times. The chain combines TRBV7-9 with TRBJ1-2, with TRBD1 matching over 9 bases. The CDR3 contains 17 residues. V gave up 0 bases and J gave up 8 bases; unmatched junction bases: 13. Germline CDR1 and CDR2: SEHNR and FQNEAQ (reference sequence). The CDR3: CASSLADFGGQGEGYTF. Written as DNA, the CDR3 is TGTGCCAGCAGCTTAGCGGACTTTGGGGGACAGGGAGAAGGCTACACCTTC.

The rearrangement uses TRBV5-1 and TRBJ1-4; D remains unclear. The germline V gene has CDR1 SGHRS and CDR2 YFSETQ. The CDR3 is 14 amino acids. V was pared by 4 bases and J by 4 bases, with 11 bases between. CDR3 DNA: TGCGCCAGCAGCCGTTGGGAGTTTAATGAAAAACTGTTTTTT. Its protein is CASSRWEFNEKLFF.

The J gene is TRBJ2-5, the V gene TRBV5-6; 10 nucleotides agree with TRBD1. CDR1 SGHDT and CDR2 YYEEEE come from the germline V gene. V was clipped by 2 bases and J by 2 bases; unmatched bases: 3. CDR3 length equals 15 residues. The CDR3 protein is CASSFGTGVQETQYF. As DNA, the CDR3 is TGTGCCAGCAGCTTTGGGACAGGGGTTCAAGAGACCCAGTACTTC.

A note on this clone: This sequence may be a read error, since a much larger clone differs from it by one base. The sample contains more than one DNA sequence encoding this CDR3. The V and J genes are TRBV27 and TRBJ2-7; 10 bases are shared with TRBD1. The CDR3 extends over 14 amino acids. The germline V gene has CDR1 MNHEY and CDR2 SMNVEV (reference sequence). Trimming at V came to 2 bases and at J to 2 bases, leaving 0 bases not matched to a gene. The CDR3 is CASSLGQGAYEQYF. The DNA for the CDR3 is TGTGCCAGCAGTTTAGGACAGGGGGCCTACGAGCAGTACTTC.